Here is one T cell receptor (beta chain) with its context. What it binds is not known. This entry belongs to a study of identical twins. Study results and limitations: Where out-of-frame alpha sequences were twin-shared, they showed excess low generation probability.

In TCRdb, the 5' RACE reads were re-called with MiXCR into one record per CDR3 protein. The sample holds hundreds of thousands of distinct CDR3 sequences, 9% to 15% seen once. Germline V gives CDR1 MGHDK, CDR2 SYGVNS. This CDR3 spans 16 amino acids. V lost 6 bases, J lost 5 bases, and 22 bases lay in between. The data also belong to a second study, concerning yellow fever vaccine responses in identical twins.

This chain uses TRBV25-1 with TRBJ2-5; TRBD1 is a possible D gene (5 bases). Material for sequencing was PBMCs. The source is a woman aged 18-29 years in good health. CDR3 loop: CASSVWGSSLSETQYF. The CDR3, as DNA: TGTGCCAGCAGCGTTTGGGGCAGCAGCTTAAGCGAGACCCAGTACTTC.